The 29 T cell receptor beta chains below all came from one sample that was sequenced in a study of cytomegalovirus exposure and HLA in healthy donors. Primers: 60 Vbeta forward and 13 Jbeta reverse. Data came from immunoSEQ multiplex PCR; TCRdb stores just in-frame clones and leaves some out. The top ten hold roughly a sixth of the sample, which has 100,000 or so clones, more than 9.5% seen once. Material for sequencing was PBMCs. These receptors all come from a man aged 40-55 years in good health and CMV-seropositive.

This chain connects TRBV9 to TRBJ1-6, with D perhaps TRBD1 (5 bases). V lost 4 bases and J 7 bases, leaving 12 bases between the germline ends. CDR1 SGDLS and CDR2 YYNGEE come from the germline V gene. The length of the CDR3 is 14 residues. CDR3: CASSTDSQNSPLHF. For the CDR3, the DNA is TGTGCCAGCAGCACTGACAGTCAGAATTCACCCCTCCACTTT.

This clone was counted at least ten times. The chain uses TRBV6-5 and TRBJ1-1; D may be TRBD1 (6 bases). Germline CDR1 MNHEY, CDR2 SVGAGI. V lost 0 bases and J lost 6, with 11 bases in between. The CDR3 consists of 14 residues. CDR3 loop: CASSYSTGWAEAFF. For the CDR3, the DNA is TGTGCCAGCAGTTACTCGACAGGCTGGGCTGAAGCTTTCTTT.

The rearrangement joins TRBV4-3 to TRBJ2-7, with 9 positions matching TRBD1. V lost 0 bases to trimming and J lost 3 bases; unmatched junction nucleotides: 6. This CDR3 has 16 residues. Germline CDR1 reads LGHNA; CDR2 reads YSLEER. The CDR3 region has the DNA TGCGCCAGCAGCCAAGAAACCGGGACAGGGATCTACGAGCAGTACTTC. As protein: CASSQETGTGIYEQYF.

In this sample, this clone turned up a few times. The chain combines TRBV27 with TRBJ2-2; 11 nucleotides line up with TRBD1. The CDR3 length is 18 residues. Germline CDR1 reads MNHEY; CDR2 reads SMNVEV (reference sequence). J lost 5 bases, V lost 0 bases, and 8 bases had no gene match. CDR3 DNA sequence: TGTGCCAGCAGTTTATCCGCAGGGACAGGGGGTTTGACCGGGGAGCTGTTTTTT. Its translation: CASSLSAGTGGLTGELFF.

This clone was seen a handful of times. This CDR3 reads CASSLRSGVANQPQHF. The CDR3, as DNA: TGTGCCAGCAGCTTGCGGTCGGGGGTGGCCAATCAGCCCCAGCATTTT. V and J are TRBV5-6 and TRBJ1-5; D may be TRBD1 (5 bases). The CDR3 is made up of 16 amino acids. The V gene's germline CDR1 is SGHDT and CDR2 YYEEEE. Trimming took off 1 base at V and 3 bases at J, with 14 bases between the two ends.

This clone was seen a handful of times. This sequence joins TRBV28 and TRBJ2-2; D is unclear. The CDR3 sequence is 13 residues long. The V gene's germline CDR1 is MDHEN and CDR2 SYDVKM. Trimming took 6 bases from V and 3 from J, leaving 8 bases between them. CDR3 DNA sequence: TGTGCCAGCAGCCGACTCTACACCGGGGAGCTGTTTTTT. Translated: CASSRLYTGELFF.

The V and J genes are TRBV6-1 and TRBJ1-1, with D tentatively TRBD1 (5 bases). Between the trimmed V and J ends, which lost 8 bases and 1 base, there was a span of 17 bases. Germline CDR1 and CDR2: MNHNS and SASEGT. The length of the CDR3 is 15 residues. In nucleotides, the CDR3 is TGTGCCAGCTTGGGGGAGGTTCCCCAGAACACTGAAGCTTTCTTT. As protein: CASLGEVPQNTEAFF.

In this sample, this clone turned up a few times. The gene calls are TRBV5-4 and TRBJ1-1, with D unclear. The V gene lost 1 base and the J gene lost 8 bases, with 12 bases spanning the gap. This CDR3 has 13 amino acids. Germline V gene sequence: CDR1 SGHNT, CDR2 YYREEE (reference sequence). CDR3 in DNA: TGTGCCAGCAGCTTGTCGGGAGGGCAGGAAGCTTTCTTT. It is translated as CASSLSGGQEAFF.

Points on this clone: The sample has other DNA sequences that encode this CDR3 too. The V call is TRBV28, the J call TRBJ2-7; 11 nucleotides line up with TRBD2. Germline CDR1 and CDR2: MDHEN and SYDVKM. V dropped 6 bases and J dropped 3; count of bases not matched to a gene: 4. The CDR3 runs 14 residues. The CDR3 protein is CASRPGTSGYEQYF. The DNA of the CDR3 is TGTGCCAGCAGGCCTGGGACTAGCGGCTACGAGCAGTACTTC.

There are a few counts of this clone. The chain has TRBV27 and TRBJ2-1, with 9 bases that match TRBD2. Germline CDR1 is MNHEY and CDR2 is SMNVEV (reference sequence). This CDR3 comprises 15 residues. V lost 6 bases and J lost 0; bases outside the gene matches: 3. The CDR3 sequence is CASRHSGSSYNEQFF. The CDR3 bases are TGTGCCAGCAGACATAGCGGGAGCTCCTACAATGAGCAGTTCTTC.

The table lists this clone with a few counts. This chain uses TRBV11-2 with TRBJ2-3; 8 bases are a match to TRBD2. V trimming: 0 bases; J trimming: 5 bases; junction bases outside the gene matches: 4. CDR1 is SGHAT, CDR2 FQNNGV, per germline. This CDR3 has 15 amino acids. Written as DNA, the CDR3 is TGTGCCAGCAGCTTAGACGGGGGGGCTGGAGATACGCAGTATTTT. Residues: CASSLDGGAGDTQYF.

This clone was picked up a small number of times. This chain joins TRBV27 and TRBJ2-7; 10 bases line up with TRBD2. The CDR3 length is 16 residues. Unmatched junction bases numbered 7, after V lost 2 bases and J lost 3 bases. CDR1 MNHEY and CDR2 SMNVEV come from the germline V gene (reference sequence). For the CDR3, the DNA is TGTGCCAGCAGTTTAAACTACGCTAGCGGGAGCTACGAGCAGTACTTC. This translates into CASSLNYASGSYEQYF.

The J gene is TRBJ1-1, the V gene TRBV12-5; D is ambiguous. Germline loops: CDR1 LGHNT, CDR2 FRNRAP. Trimming removed 2 bases at V and 0 bases at J, with 10 bases between. The CDR3 has 15 amino acids. The DNA of the CDR3 is TGTGCTAGTGGTTTGTCCCCCCCCATGAACACTGAAGCTTTCTTT. Its protein is CASGLSPPMNTEAFF. Complete variable domain (other parts from reference TRBV12-5 and TRBJ1-1): DARVTQTPRHKVTEMGQEVTMRCQPILGHNTVFWYRQTMMQGLELLAYFRNRAPLDDSGMPKDRFSAEMPDATLATLKIQPSEPRDSAVYFCASGLSPPMNTEAFFGQGTRLTVV.

This sequence joins TRBV7-9 and TRBJ2-7; TRBD2 might be the D (6 bases). Per the germline V gene, CDR1 is SEHNR and CDR2 is FQNEAQ (reference sequence). CDR3 size: 14 residues. Deletions cut 1 base from V and 5 bases from J, with 12 bases between. The CDR3 is CASSLDGSRNEQYF. For the CDR3, the DNA is TGTGCCAGCAGCTTAGACGGGAGTAGGAACGAGCAGTACTTC.

V usage is TRBV6-6 and J usage is TRBJ2-6; 10 nucleotides match TRBD1. V trimming: 7 bases; J trimming: 2 bases; junction bases outside the gene matches: 5. The CDR3 totals 16 residues. CDR1 MNHNY and CDR2 SVGAGI come from the germline V gene (reference sequence). DNA for the CDR3: TGTGCCAGCACACTGACAGGGGGCGCTGGGGCCAACGTCCTGACTTTC. It translates to CASTLTGGAGANVLTF.

This clone showed up just a few times. The V and J genes are TRBV10-3 and TRBJ1-2, with 9 bases lining up with TRBD1. Germline V gene sequence: CDR1 ENHRY, CDR2 SYGVKD. The trim removed 6 bases at V and 4 bases at J, leaving 3 bases unmatched. There are 13 residues in the CDR3. The CDR3 DNA reads TGTGCCATCAGGGGGACAGGGAGCTATGGCTACACCTTC. Protein sequence: CAIRGTGSYGYTF.

With regard to this clone: Its ends do not fully match the called genes, so a read error is possible. This rearrangement joins TRBV18 to TRBJ1-1, with D hard to call. Germline values: CDR1 KGHSH, CDR2 LQKENI. The length of the CDR3 is 13 residues. CDR3 coding DNA: TGTGCCAGCACACCCGACTCGAACACTGAAGCTTTCTTT. Translating it yields CASTPDSNTEAFF.

As to this clone: Additional DNA sequences in this sample encode the identical CDR3. The V call is TRBV28, the J call TRBJ1-2; D is uncertain. Germline V gene lookup returns CDR1 MDHEN and CDR2 SYDVKM. The CDR3 sequence is 12 residues long. Between the trimmed V and J ends, which lost 5 bases and 9 bases, there was a span of 13 bases. The CDR3 protein is CASSVVEGRYTF. The DNA of the CDR3 is TGTGCCAGCAGTGTCGTAGAGGGCCGCTACACCTTC.

This clone has just a few counts. The chain uses TRBV30 and TRBJ2-5, with 7 bases fitting TRBD1. The J call may not be correct, given that the DNA end is closer to TRBJ2-7. CDR1 GTSNPN and CDR2 SVGIG come from the germline V gene (reference sequence). The CDR3 has 14 residues. CDR3 DNA sequence: TGTGCCTGGAGTGAGGAGACAGGGCGGGACGAGCAGTACTTC. Its protein product is CAWSEETGRDEQYF.

In its sample, this clone was seen a few times. The rearrangement uses TRBV11-2 and TRBJ2-3; 10 nucleotides align to TRBD2. The CDR3 runs to 17 residues. Germline trimming cut 5 bases from V and 3 bases from J; bases unmatched to any gene: 11. Germline loops: CDR1 SGHAT, CDR2 FQNNGV. The chain's CDR3 is CASSPPPLAGVTDTQYF. The CDR3 nucleotides read TGTGCCAGCAGCCCACCCCCCCTAGCGGGAGTGACAGATACGCAGTATTTT.

J is TRBJ2-2 and V is TRBV27, with D possibly matching TRBD1 (5 bases). The CDR3 loop spans 14 amino acids. The germline CDR1 and CDR2 sequences are MNHEY and SMNVEV (reference sequence). Trimming cost V 8 bases and J 5 bases, with 15 bases left between them. Here the CDR3 reads CASGRADITGELFF. The CDR3 region has the DNA TGTGCCAGCGGCAGGGCAGATATTACCGGGGAGCTGTTTTTT.

This clone came up a few times. This chain joins TRBV6-1 and TRBJ1-5; possibly TRBD1 for D (5 bases). The CDR3 sequence is 15 residues long. CDR1 and CDR2 from the germline V gene are MNHNS and SASEGT. Trimming shortened V by 3 bases and J by 2 bases, and 11 bases separated the two germline ends. Written as DNA, the CDR3 is TGTGCCAGCAGTGAGGGGCTCGCCCGCAATCAGCCCCAGCATTTT. Residues: CASSEGLARNQPQHF.

A note on this clone: The sample carries other DNA sequences with the same CDR3. This chain links TRBV18 with TRBJ1-1; tentatively, D is TRBD1 (5 bases). Trimming took 6 bases from V and 1 from J, leaving 9 bases between them. From germline, CDR1 is KGHSH and CDR2 LQKENI. The CDR3 consists of 13 residues. For the CDR3, the DNA is TGTGCCAGCTCCCAAGGACAGAACACTGAAGCTTTCTTT. Residues: CASSQGQNTEAFF.

The rearrangement links TRBV7-9 to TRBJ1-4; D is perhaps TRBD1 (6 bases). Germline CDR1 and CDR2: SEHNR and FQNEAQ (reference sequence). Trimming pared 1 base from V and 2 bases from J, leaving 17 bases between. The CDR3 contains 18 residues. The CDR3 DNA follows: TGTGCCAGCAGCTTAGAGCGGACAGTGGCGGTTACTAATGAAAAACTGTTTTTT. Translated, it gives CASSLERTVAVTNEKLFF.

This clone was observed a few times. The chain uses TRBV5-1 and TRBJ2-3, with TRBD1 matching 7 bases. Trimming took 7 bases from V and 0 from J; bases not matched to a gene: 5. Germline V lookup: CDR1 SGHRS, CDR2 YFSETQ. The CDR3 runs 14 residues. In nucleotides, the CDR3 is TGCGCCAGCGCGGACAGGACGAGCACAGATACGCAGTATTTT. Protein: CASADRTSTDTQYF.

The CDR3 nucleotides read TGTGCCAGCAGACCAACGGGGACCTACGAGCAGTACTTC. This translates into CASRPTGTYEQYF. The rearrangement uses TRBV28 and TRBJ2-7; D may be TRBD2 (5 bases). The germline gives CDR1 MDHEN, CDR2 SYDVKM. V was clipped by 6 bases and J by 2 bases, with 11 bases between them. The CDR3 loop spans 13 amino acids.

This clone showed up just a few times. The chain joins TRBV2 to TRBJ1-5, with 9 bases aligning to TRBD1. There are 15 residues in the CDR3. CDR1 and CDR2 (germline): SNHLY, FYNNEI. The V gene end was trimmed by 6 bases and the J gene end by 4 bases; junction bases not matched to a gene: 7. The CDR3 is CASRRGGQGNQPQHF. The CDR3 bases are TGTGCCAGCAGGCGGGGCGGACAGGGGAATCAGCCCCAGCATTTT.

The sample holds a few counts of this clone. The CDR3 region has the DNA TGTGCCAGCAGTGAACCAAATCAGATGAACACTGAAGCTTTCTTT. Amino acid sequence: CASSEPNQMNTEAFF. V usage is TRBV6-1 and J usage is TRBJ1-1, with unresolved D. The CDR3 length is 15 residues. Trimming took off 2 bases at V and 0 bases at J, with 10 bases between the two ends. Germline loops: CDR1 MNHNS, CDR2 SASEGT.

This chain links TRBV18 with TRBJ1-2; the match to TRBD1 covers 9 bases. Per germline, CDR1 KGHSH and CDR2 LQKENI. The CDR3 consists of 17 residues. Germline trimming cut 3 bases from V and 8 bases from J; bases unmatched to any gene: 16. The CDR3 DNA sequence: TGTGCCAGCTCACCCCCAGAACGAGGACAGGGGCCCTACGGCTACACCTTC. This sequence encodes CASSPPERGQGPYGYTF.